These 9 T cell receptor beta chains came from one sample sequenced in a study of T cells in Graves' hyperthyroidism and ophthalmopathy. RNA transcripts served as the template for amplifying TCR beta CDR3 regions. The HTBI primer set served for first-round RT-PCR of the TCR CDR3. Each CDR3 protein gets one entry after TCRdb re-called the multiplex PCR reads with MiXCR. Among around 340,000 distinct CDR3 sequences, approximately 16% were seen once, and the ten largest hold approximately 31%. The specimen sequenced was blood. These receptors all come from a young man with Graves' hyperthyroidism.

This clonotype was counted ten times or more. This CDR3 is CASSFGGETDTQYF. CDR3 in DNA: TGCGCCAGCAGCTTCGGGGGGGAGACAGATACGCAGTATTTT. The genes are TRBV5-1 and TRBJ2-3, with 8 positions matching TRBD2. From germline, CDR1 is SGHRS and CDR2 YFSETQ. The ends lost 2 bases at V and 3 bases at J; junction bases unmatched: 2. The CDR3 spans 14 residues.

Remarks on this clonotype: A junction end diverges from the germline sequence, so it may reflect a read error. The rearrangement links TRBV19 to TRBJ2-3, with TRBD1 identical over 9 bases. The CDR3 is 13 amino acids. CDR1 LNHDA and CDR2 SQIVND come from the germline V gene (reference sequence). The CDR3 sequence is CACRQGGTDTQYF. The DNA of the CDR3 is TGTGCCTGTAGACAGGGGGGCACAGATACGCAGTATTTT.

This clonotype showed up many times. This CDR3 reads CASSYGPPGSYNEQFF. DNA of the CDR3: TGTGCCAGCAGTTATGGGCCCCCGGGCTCCTACAATGAGCAGTTCTTC. The genes are TRBV2 and TRBJ2-1; D is ambiguous. There are 16 residues in the CDR3. Germline-derived CDR1 and CDR2 are SNHLY and FYNNEI. Trimming took 5 bases from V and 0 from J, leaving 14 bases between them. Full variable domain (rest looked up from reference TRBV2 and TRBJ2-1): EPEVTQTPSHQVTQMGQEVILRCVPISNHLYFYWYRQILGQKVEFLVSFYNNEISEKSEIFDDQFSVERPDGSNFTLKIRSTKLEDSAMYFCASSYGPPGSYNEQFFGPGTRLTVL.

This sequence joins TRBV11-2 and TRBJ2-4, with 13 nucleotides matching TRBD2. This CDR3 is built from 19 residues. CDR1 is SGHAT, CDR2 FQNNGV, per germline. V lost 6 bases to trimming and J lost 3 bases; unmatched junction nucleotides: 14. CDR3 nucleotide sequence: TGTGCCAGCAGACCCTTAGTGACTAGCGGGAGGAGGGTCAAAAACATTCAGTACTTC. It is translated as CASRPLVTSGRRVKNIQYF.

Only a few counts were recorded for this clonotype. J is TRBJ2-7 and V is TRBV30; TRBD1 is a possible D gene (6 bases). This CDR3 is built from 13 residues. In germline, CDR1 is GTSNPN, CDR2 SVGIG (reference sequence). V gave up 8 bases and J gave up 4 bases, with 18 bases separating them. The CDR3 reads CAGGPDRRYEQYF. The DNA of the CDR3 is TGTGCCGGAGGCCCGGACAGAAGGTACGAGCAGTACTTC.

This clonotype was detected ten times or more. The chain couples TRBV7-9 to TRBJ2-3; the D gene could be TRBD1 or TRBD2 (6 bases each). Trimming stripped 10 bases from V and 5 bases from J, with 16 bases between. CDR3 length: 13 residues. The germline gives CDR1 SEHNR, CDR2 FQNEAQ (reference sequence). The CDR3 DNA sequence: TGTGCCACACTAGGGGGGCCTAAAGATACGCAGTATTTT. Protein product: CATLGGPKDTQYF.

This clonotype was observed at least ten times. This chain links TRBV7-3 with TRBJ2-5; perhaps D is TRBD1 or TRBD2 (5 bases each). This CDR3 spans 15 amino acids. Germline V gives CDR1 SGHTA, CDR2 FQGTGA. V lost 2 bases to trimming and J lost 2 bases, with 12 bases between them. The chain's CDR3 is CASSLGGDHQETQYF. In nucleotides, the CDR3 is TGTGCCAGCAGCTTAGGGGGAGATCATCAAGAGACCCAGTACTTC.

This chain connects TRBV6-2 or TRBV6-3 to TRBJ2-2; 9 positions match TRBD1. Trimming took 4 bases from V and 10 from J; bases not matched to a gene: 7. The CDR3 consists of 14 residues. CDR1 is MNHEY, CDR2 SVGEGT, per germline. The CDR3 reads CASSSPGTGSELFF. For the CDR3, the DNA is TGTGCCAGCAGTTCACCGGGGACAGGGTCGGAGCTGTTTTTT.

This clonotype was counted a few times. CDR3 residues: CASSFIGTGAHQETQYF. The CDR3 coding sequence is TGTGCCAGCAGTTTCATCGGGACAGGGGCTCATCAAGAGACCCAGTACTTC. The chain recombines TRBV5-4 with TRBJ2-5; 10 bases align to TRBD1. Trimming removed 5 bases from V and 2 bases from J; junction bases left unmatched: 12. The V gene's germline CDR1 is SGHNT and CDR2 YYREEE (reference sequence). CDR3 size: 17 residues.